This T cell receptor beta chain was documented in a study of cytomegalovirus exposure and HLA in healthy donors. Across the study: There were around 390 genotyped donors. Of these, 81% fell in the genetic ancestry cluster associated with self-reported Caucasian donors.

As for this clone: As yet, its antigen is unknown.

General study findings and limits: Information on immune exposure was restricted to one variable (CMV serostatus). There were three CMV-associated chains whose specificity for CMV antigens was confirmed in vitro. TCR beta sequences reportedly predicted most subjects' HLA-A and HLA-B alleles accurately.

PCR employed 60 Vbeta and 13 Jbeta primers. Data came from immunoSEQ multiplex PCR; TCRdb stores just in-frame clones and leaves some out. Among 150,000 to 170,000 clones listed, 70% to 80% were seen once. From germline, CDR1 is SGDLS and CDR2 YYNGEE. The CDR3 contains 15 residues. V gave up 3 bases and J gave up 0 bases, with 13 bases separating them. Sequencing was carried out using PBMCs. This receptor was identified in a young man in good health and CMV-seropositive. V and J are TRBV9 and TRBJ2-7; possible D gene TRBD2, 6 bases. DNA for the CDR3: TGTGCCAGCAGCGCCGGGACTTTTAGCTCCTACGAGCAGTACTTC. This sequence encodes CASSAGTFSSYEQYF. Filled out from reference TRBV9 and TRBJ2-7, the complete variable domain reads DSGVTQTPKHLITATGQRVTLRCSPRSGDLSVYWYQQSLDQGLQFLIQYYNGEERAKGNILERFSAQQFPDLHSELNLSSLELGDSALYFCASSAGTFSSYEQYFGPGTRLTVT.